Sequencing of this TCR beta chain was carried out in a study of CD8 T cells in Susac syndrome. Random hexamers were used to reverse transcribe the RNA input (about 0.5 to 1 ug). Amplification of the TCR beta CDR3 was carried out by immunoSEQ multiplex PCR, which spanned a total of 54 Vbeta and 13 Jbeta segments. TCRdb reprocessed the immunoSEQ multiplex PCR reads with MiXCR, giving one entry per CDR3 protein. This repertoire shows about 210,000 distinct CDR3 sequences, roughly 96% found once; its top ten account for less than 0.095%. The trim removed 4 bases at V and 2 bases at J, leaving 7 bases unmatched. The CDR3 spans 16 residues.

The specimen sequenced was CD4+ T cells from PBMCs. The V call is TRBV23-1, the J call TRBJ2-3; 9 nucleotides align to TRBD2. TRBV23-1 is identified as an open reading frame with a role that is uncertain. The sequence came from a human donor with multiple sclerosis. CDR3 protein: CASSRATSGYTDTQYF. As DNA, the CDR3 is TGCGCCAGCAGTCGCGCGACTAGCGGCTACACAGATACGCAGTATTTT.